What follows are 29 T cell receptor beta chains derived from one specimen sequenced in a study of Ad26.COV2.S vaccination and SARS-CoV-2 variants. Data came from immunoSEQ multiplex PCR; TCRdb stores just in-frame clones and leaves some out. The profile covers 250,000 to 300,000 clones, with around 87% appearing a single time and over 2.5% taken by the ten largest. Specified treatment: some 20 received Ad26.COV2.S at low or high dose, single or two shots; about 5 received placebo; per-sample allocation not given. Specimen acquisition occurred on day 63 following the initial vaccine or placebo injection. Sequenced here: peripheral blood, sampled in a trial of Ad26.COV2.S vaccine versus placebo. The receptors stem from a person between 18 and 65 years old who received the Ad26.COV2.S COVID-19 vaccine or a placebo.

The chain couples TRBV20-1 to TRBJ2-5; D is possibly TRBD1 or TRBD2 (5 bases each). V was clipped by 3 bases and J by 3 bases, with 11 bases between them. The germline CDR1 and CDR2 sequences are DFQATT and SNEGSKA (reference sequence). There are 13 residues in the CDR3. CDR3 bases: TGCAGTGCTAGTAGGGACGCGGAAGAGACCCAGTACTTC. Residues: CSASRDAEETQYF.

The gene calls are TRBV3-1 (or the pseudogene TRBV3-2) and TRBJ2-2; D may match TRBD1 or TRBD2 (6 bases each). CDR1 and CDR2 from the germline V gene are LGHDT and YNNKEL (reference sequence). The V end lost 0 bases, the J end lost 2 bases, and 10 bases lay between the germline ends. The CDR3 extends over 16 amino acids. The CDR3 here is CASSQDWGANTGELFF. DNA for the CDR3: TGTGCCAGCAGCCAAGACTGGGGGGCAAACACCGGGGAGCTGTTTTTT.

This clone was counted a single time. Here the CDR3 DNA reads TGTGCCACCAGTGATTTTACGGGAGAGACCCAGTACTTC. Amino acid sequence: CATSDFTGETQYF. The chain uses TRBV24-1 and TRBJ2-5; D is ambiguous. The CDR3 consists of 13 residues. Germline V gene lookup returns CDR1 KGHDR and CDR2 SFDVKD. Trimming removed 1 base at V and 4 bases at J, with 6 bases between.

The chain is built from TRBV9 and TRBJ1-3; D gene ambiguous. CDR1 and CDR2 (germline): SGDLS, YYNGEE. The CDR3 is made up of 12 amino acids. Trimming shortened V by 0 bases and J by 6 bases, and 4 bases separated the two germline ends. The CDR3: CASSVDENTIYF. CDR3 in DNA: TGTGCCAGCAGCGTAGACGAAAACACCATATATTTT.

The CDR3 sequence is CASSLAPGLNEQYF. As DNA, the CDR3 is TGTGCCAGCAGCTTAGCCCCGGGGCTAAACGAGCAGTACTTC. The rearrangement uses TRBV7-2 and TRBJ2-7; the D gene could be TRBD1 or TRBD2 (5 bases each). The CDR3 length is 14 residues. Trimming stripped 0 bases from V and 5 bases from J, with 11 bases between. Germline V gene lookup returns CDR1 SGHTA and CDR2 FQGNSA. Looking up the rest from reference TRBV7-2 and TRBJ2-7 gives the full variable domain: GAGVSQSPSNKVTEKGKDVELRCDPISGHTALYWYRQSLGQGLEFLIYFQGNSAPDKSGLPSDRFSAERTGGSVSTLTIQRTQQEDSAVYLCASSLAPGLNEQYFGPGTRLTVT.

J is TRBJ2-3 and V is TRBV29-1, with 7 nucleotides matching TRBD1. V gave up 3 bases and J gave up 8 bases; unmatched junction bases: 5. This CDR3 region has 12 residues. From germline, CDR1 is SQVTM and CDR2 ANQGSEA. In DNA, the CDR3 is TGCAGCGTTGAGACAGGGATCGGTACGCAGTATTTT. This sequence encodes CSVETGIGTQYF.

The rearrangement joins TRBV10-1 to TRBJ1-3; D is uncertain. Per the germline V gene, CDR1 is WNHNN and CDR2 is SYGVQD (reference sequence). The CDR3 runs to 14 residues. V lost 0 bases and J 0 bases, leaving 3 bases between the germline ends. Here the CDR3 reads CASSESPSGNTIYF. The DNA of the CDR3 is TGCGCCAGCAGTGAGTCCCCCTCTGGAAACACCATATATTTT.

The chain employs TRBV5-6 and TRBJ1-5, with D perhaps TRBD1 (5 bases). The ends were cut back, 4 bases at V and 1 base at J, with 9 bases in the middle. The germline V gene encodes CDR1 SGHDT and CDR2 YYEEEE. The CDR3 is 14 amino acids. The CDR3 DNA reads TGTGCCAGCAGCCCTTACAGGAGCAATCAGCCCCAGCATTTT. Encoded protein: CASSPYRSNQPQHF.

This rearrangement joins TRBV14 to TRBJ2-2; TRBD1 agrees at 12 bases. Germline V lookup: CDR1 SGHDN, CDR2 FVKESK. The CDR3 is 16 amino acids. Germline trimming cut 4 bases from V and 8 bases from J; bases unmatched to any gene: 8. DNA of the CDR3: TGTGCCAGCAGCCGAGCCGGGACAGGGGGCATGGGGGAGCTGTTTTTT. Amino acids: CASSRAGTGGMGELFF.

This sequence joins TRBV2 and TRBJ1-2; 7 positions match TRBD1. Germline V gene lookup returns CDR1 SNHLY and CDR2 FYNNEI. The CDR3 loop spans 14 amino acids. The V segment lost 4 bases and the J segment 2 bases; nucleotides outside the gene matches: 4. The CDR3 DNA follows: TGTGCCAGCAGTGGTCTACAGGGGAACTATGGCTACACCTTC. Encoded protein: CASSGLQGNYGYTF.

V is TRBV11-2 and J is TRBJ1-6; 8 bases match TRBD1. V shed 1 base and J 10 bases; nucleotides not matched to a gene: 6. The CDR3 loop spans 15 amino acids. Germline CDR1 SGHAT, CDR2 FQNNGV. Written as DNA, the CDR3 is TGTGCCAGCAGCTTAGGGACAGGGAAAGGGTCACCCCTCCACTTT. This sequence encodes CASSLGTGKGSPLHF.

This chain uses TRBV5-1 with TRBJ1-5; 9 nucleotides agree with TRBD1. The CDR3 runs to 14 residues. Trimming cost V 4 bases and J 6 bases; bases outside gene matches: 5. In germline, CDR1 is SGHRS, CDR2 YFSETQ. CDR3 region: CASSAGTGIQPQHF. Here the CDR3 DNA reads TGCGCCAGCAGCGCGGGGACAGGGATTCAGCCCCAGCATTTT.

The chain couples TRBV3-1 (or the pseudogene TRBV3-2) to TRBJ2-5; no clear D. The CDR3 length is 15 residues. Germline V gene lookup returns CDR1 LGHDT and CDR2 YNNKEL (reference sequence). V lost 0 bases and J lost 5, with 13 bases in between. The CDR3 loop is CASSQDEVGAETQYF. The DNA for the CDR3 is TGTGCCAGCAGCCAAGATGAAGTTGGCGCGGAGACCCAGTACTTC.

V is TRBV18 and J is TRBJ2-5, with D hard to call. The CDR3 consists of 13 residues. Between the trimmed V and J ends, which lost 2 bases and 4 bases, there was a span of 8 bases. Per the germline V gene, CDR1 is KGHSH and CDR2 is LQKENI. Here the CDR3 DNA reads TGTGCCAGCTCACCAATAACTCGAGAGACCCAGTACTTC. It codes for CASSPITRETQYF.

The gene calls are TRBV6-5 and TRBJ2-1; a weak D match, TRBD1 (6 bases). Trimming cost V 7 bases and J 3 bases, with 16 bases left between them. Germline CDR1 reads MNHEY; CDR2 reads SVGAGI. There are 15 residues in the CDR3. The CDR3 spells CASTPGDMLYNEQFF. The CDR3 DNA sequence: TGTGCCAGCACTCCAGGGGATATGCTCTACAATGAGCAGTTCTTC.

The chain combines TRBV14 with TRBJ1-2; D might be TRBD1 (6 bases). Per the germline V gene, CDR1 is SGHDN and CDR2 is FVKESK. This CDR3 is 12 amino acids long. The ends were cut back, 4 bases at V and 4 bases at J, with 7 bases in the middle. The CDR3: CASSRDTYGYTF. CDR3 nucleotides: TGTGCCAGCAGCCGGGACACCTATGGCTACACCTTC.

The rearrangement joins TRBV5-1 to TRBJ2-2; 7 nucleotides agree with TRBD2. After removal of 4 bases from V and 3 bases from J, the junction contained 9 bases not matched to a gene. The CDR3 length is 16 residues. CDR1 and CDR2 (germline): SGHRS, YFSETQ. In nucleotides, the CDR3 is TGCGCCAGCAGCCTCCCTGCGGCGGGAGACACCGGGGAGCTGTTTTTT. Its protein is CASSLPAAGDTGELFF.

The CDR3 region is CASSFLAGELFF. The DNA of the CDR3 is TGTGCCAGCAGTTTTTTAGCCGGGGAGCTGTTTTTT. J is TRBJ2-2 and V is TRBV12-3 or TRBV12-4; D is unclear. V lost 3 bases, J lost 6 bases, and 5 bases lay in between. The CDR3 is made up of 12 amino acids.

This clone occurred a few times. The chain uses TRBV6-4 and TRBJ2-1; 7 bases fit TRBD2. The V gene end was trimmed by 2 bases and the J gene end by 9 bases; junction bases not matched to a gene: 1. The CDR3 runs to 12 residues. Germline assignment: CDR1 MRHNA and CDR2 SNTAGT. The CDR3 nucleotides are TGTGCCAGCAGTGACAGGGAGGGTGAGCAGTTCTTC. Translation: CASSDREGEQFF.

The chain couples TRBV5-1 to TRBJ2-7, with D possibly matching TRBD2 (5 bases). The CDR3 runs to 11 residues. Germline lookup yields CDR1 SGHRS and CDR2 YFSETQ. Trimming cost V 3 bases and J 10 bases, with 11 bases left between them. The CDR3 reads CASSSGTQQYF. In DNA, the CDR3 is TGCGCCAGCAGCTCGGGAACCCAACAGTACTTC.

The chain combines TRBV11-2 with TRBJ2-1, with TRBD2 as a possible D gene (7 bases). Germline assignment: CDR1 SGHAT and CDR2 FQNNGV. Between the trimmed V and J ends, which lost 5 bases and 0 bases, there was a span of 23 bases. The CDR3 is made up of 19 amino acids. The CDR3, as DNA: TGTGCCAGCAGCAAGGGGGTCGCGGGGGTACCGAGCTCCTACAATGAGCAGTTCTTC. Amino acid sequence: CASSKGVAGVPSSYNEQFF.

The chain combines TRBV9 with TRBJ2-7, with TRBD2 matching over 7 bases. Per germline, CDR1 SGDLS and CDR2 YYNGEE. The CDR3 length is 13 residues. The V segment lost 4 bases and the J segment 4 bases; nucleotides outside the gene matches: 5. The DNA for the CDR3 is TGTGCCAGCAGCCCCCTGGGGGGGTACGAGCAGTACTTC. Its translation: CASSPLGGYEQYF.

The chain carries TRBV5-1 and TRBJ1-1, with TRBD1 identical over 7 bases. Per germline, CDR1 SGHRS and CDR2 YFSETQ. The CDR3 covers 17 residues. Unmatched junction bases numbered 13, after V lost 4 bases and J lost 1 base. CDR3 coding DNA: TGCGCCAGCAGCCCTTATCGAGGGGGCGCCCAGAACACTGAAGCTTTCTTT. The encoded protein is CASSPYRGGAQNTEAFF.

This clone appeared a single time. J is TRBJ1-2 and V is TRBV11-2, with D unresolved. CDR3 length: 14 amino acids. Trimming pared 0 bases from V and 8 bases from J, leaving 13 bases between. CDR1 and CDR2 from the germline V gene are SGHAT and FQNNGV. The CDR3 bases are TGTGCCAGCAGCTTAGATGGGGTGGGCGTCGGCTACACCTTC. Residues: CASSLDGVGVGYTF.

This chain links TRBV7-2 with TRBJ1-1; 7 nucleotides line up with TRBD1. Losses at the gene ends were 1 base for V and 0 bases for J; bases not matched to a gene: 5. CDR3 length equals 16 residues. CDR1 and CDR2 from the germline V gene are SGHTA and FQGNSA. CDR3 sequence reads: CASSLGTGVMNTEAFF. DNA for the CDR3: TGTGCCAGCAGCTTAGGCACAGGGGTCATGAACACTGAAGCTTTCTTT.

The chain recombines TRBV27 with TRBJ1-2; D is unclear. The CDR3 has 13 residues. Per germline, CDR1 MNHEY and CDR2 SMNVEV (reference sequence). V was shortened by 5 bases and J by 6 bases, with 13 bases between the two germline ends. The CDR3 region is CASSPTYANGYTF. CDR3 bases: TGTGCCAGCAGTCCGACCTACGCGAATGGCTACACCTTC.

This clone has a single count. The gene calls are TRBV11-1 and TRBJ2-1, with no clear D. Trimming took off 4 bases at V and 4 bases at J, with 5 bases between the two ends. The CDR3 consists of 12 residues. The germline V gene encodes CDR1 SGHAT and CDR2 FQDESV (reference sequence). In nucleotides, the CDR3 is TGTGCCAGCAGCTATTCATACAATGAGCAGTTCTTC. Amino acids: CASSYSYNEQFF. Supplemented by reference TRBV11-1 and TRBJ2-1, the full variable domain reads EAEVAQSPRYKITEKSQAVAFWCDPISGHATLYWYRQILGQGPELLVQFQDESVVDDSQLPKDRFSAERLKGVDSTLKIQPAELGDSAMYLCASSYSYNEQFFGPGTRLTVL.

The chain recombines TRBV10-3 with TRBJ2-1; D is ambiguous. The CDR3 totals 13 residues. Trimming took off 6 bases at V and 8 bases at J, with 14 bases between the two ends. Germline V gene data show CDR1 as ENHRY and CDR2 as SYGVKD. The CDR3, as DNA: TGTGCCATCAGAAGCACCGCGACGGATGAGCAGTTCTTC. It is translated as CAIRSTATDEQFF.

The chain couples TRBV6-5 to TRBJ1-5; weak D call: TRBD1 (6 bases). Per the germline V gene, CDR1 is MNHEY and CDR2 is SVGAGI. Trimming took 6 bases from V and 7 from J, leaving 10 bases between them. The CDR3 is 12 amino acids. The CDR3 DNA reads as TGTGCCAGCAGGGCAGGGGAACAGCCCCAGCATTTT. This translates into CASRAGEQPQHF.